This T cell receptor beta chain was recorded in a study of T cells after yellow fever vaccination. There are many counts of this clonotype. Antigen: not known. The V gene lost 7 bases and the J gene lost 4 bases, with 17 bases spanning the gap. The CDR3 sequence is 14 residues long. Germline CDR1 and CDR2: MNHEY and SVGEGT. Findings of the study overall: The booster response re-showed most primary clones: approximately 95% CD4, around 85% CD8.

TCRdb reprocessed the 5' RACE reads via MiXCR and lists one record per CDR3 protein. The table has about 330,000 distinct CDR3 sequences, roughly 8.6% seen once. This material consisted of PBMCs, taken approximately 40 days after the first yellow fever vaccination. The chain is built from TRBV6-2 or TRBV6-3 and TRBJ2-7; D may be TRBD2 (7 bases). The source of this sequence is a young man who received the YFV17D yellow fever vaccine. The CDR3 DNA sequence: TGTGCCAGCAAGCGGGGCACAGGGTGGTACGAGCAGTACTTC. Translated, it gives CASKRGTGWYEQYF.